Listed here is a single T cell receptor (beta chain). Per the original methods: The authors estimated nucleated cell counts from reference gene primer amplification. Here immunoSEQ multiplex PCR was the method, and the copy in TCRdb shows in-frame clones only, minus some. V and J calls and clone size are those listed in that table; D and trimming were worked out from the DNA. The sample carries 150,000 or so clones, roughly four fifths recorded once. This sample stems from a study of blood T cell repertoires in COVID-19. Across the study: Sources were T cells, B-cell-depleted T cells, or PBMCs; the material itself was cDNA or gDNA.

This TCR was sampled from a human donor with acute or convalescent COVID-19. The donor label of this sample is uncertain. Sequenced sample: peripheral blood.

The CDR3 spells CASSRLIRSGGQGYEQYF. The CDR3, as DNA: TGTGCCAGCAGCCGACTGATTAGGAGTGGGGGACAGGGCTACGAGCAGTACTTC. The V and J genes are TRBV6-2 or TRBV6-3 and TRBJ2-7, with 9 bases that match TRBD1. With V trimmed by 6 bases and J by 3 bases, 18 bases remained unmatched. Germline values: CDR1 MNHEY, CDR2 SVGEGT. The CDR3 runs to 18 residues.